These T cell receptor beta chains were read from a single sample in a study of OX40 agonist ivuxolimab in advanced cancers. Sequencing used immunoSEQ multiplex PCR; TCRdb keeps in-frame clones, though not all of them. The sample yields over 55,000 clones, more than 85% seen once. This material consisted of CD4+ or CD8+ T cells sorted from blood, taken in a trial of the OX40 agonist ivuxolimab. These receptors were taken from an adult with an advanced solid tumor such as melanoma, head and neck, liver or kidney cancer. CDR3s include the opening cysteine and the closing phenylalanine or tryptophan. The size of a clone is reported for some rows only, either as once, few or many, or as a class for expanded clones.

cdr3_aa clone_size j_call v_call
CASSQDRAETPLHF . TRBJ1-6 TRBV4-2
CASSLGLAGANEQFF . TRBJ2-1 TRBV11-3
CASRGGATLNEQFF . TRBJ2-1 TRBV19
CASSVDRGDYGYTF once TRBJ1-2 TRBV5-4
CASSYRTGQGPQHF . TRBJ1-5 TRBV6-5
CASSPALGTEAFF few TRBJ1-1 TRBV5-5
CASSAGTSDIQYF . TRBJ2-4 TRBV2
CAWSSPGQGNTEAFF . TRBJ1-1 TRBV30
CASSYTPPEDSPLHF . TRBJ1-6 TRBV6-5
CASSFGGGTEAFF once TRBJ1-1 TRBV7-3
CASSSILVSSTDTQYF . TRBJ2-3 TRBV5-1
CASSESGVHTGELFF . TRBJ2-2 TRBV11-1
CASSLGNLDGEKLFF . TRBJ1-4 TRBV5-1
CSAQVPETQYF . TRBJ2-5 TRBV20-1
CASGGRPGIYEQYF . . TRBV2
CASSPVERAPSTEAFF . TRBJ1-1 TRBV5-1
CASSLGDGRTAEAFF . TRBJ1-1 TRBV5-4
CASSLDYRRYTF . TRBJ1-2 TRBV7-9
CASSLSAATRSGPLHF . TRBJ1-6 TRBV28
CASINPKGATNEKLFF . TRBJ1-4 TRBV28
CASSQSTTYSNQPQHF . TRBJ1-5 TRBV4-2
CASSSTSGGSYEQYF . TRBJ2-7 TRBV6-5
CASSSTGTGVGTQYF . TRBJ2-5 TRBV27
CATRQNTEAFF . TRBJ1-1 TRBV2
CASSIGQGMNTEAFF . TRBJ1-1 TRBV19
CASRDRGYEQYF few TRBJ2-7 TRBV25-1
CSVAGPNQPQHF . TRBJ1-5 TRBV29-1
CASSIKGRAGYEQYF . TRBJ2-7 TRBV5-8
CASSLFLGDNSPLHF . TRBJ1-6 TRBV7-9
CASSLYRGDSPLHF . TRBJ1-6 TRBV27
CATSRDPQGAYEQYF . TRBJ2-7 TRBV15
CASSLAGGYTGELFF once TRBJ2-2 TRBV4-2
CASSFGQGVAGEKLFF . TRBJ1-4 TRBV5-5
CASGPDRDTPQHF . TRBJ1-5 TRBV11-2
CASTLVKGYGYTF . TRBJ1-2 TRBV28
CASREDEGAGEQYF . TRBJ2-7 TRBV7-8
CASSLDYHNEQFF few TRBJ2-1 TRBV7-7
CASSEDSNTEAFF few TRBJ1-1 TRBV2
CASSTLGTQKFTDTQYF . TRBJ2-3 TRBV19
CASSPIGQGASEAFF . TRBJ1-1 TRBV18
CASSGALGPGQPQHF . TRBJ1-5 TRBV2
CASSSTSGDGETQYF . TRBJ2-5 TRBV5-4
CASSLRDRDSPLHF . TRBJ1-6 TRBV5-6
CAGRTEPNTEAFF few TRBJ1-1 TRBV2
CASSYGGGGADTQYF . TRBJ2-3 TRBV6-6
CASSLEFQHEQYF . . TRBV7-6
CASSLYQENTEAFF . TRBJ1-1 TRBV7-9
CSVDPPGLAGGGTQYF . TRBJ2-3 TRBV29-1
CASSTQGSSGNTEAFF . TRBJ1-1 TRBV28
CASSLDLRQGVETQYF . TRBJ2-5 TRBV11-3
CASSSTGQDYEQYF . TRBJ2-7 TRBV6-6
CASSQETSGGFTGELFF . TRBJ2-2 TRBV4-1
CASSWAGTGSEQYF . TRBJ2-7 TRBV6-1